This T cell receptor (beta chain) comes out of a study of chemoradiotherapy in HPV16-positive cancers. The method was immunoSEQ multiplex PCR; TCRdb's version includes in-frame clones alone and lacks a portion of them. The repertoire holds 20,000 to 25,000 clones, with roughly 94% as singletons. Broader study findings: Non-HPV-specific T cells did not expand in tumors during treatment, whereas candidate HPV-specific clones and E7-related motifs did.

This clone was observed a few times. Antigen specificity is unknown. This CDR3 region has 15 residues. The junction had 6 bases not matched to a gene; V was cut back by 5 bases and J by 2 bases. Germline-derived CDR1 and CDR2 are MGHDK and SYGVNS. The sample here was taken from a patient who underwent chemoradiotherapy. This chain joins TRBV25-1 and TRBJ2-5, with 9 bases lining up with TRBD1. This receptor was identified in a human donor with HPV-associated anogenital cancer. CDR3 in DNA: TGTGCCAGCAGTTCGGGACAGGGATTTCAAGAGACCCAGTACTTC. Translating it yields CASSSGQGFQETQYF.